These 14 T cell receptor beta chains came from one sample sequenced in a study of T cells in Graves' hyperthyroidism and ophthalmopathy. Amplification of TCR beta CDR3 regions was performed using RNA transcripts as template. During a first-round RT-PCR of the TCR CDR3, the HTBI primer set was used. TCRdb re-called the multiplex PCR reads with MiXCR, one entry per CDR3 protein. The top ten clones hold roughly an eighth of a sample with over 400,000 distinct CDR3 sequences, roughly 14% of them seen once. The sample comprised blood. All receptors come from a young man with Graves' ophthalmopathy.

This clonotype was seen repeatedly, ten times or more. V and J are TRBV12-3 or TRBV12-4 and TRBJ2-7; D gene unclear. There are 14 residues in the CDR3. V was cut by 2 bases and J by 4 bases, with 12 bases left in between. Here the CDR3 DNA reads TGTGCCAGCAGTTTACGCCTGGATGGTTACGAGCAGTACTTC. This translates into CASSLRLDGYEQYF.

This clonotype was detected many times. V and J are TRBV7-2 and TRBJ2-3, with 10 bases identical to TRBD2. The CDR3 contains 16 residues. Germline values: CDR1 SGHTA, CDR2 FQGNSA. V lost 2 bases and J lost 6; bases outside the gene matches: 8. CDR3 loop: CASSLKRGGRTDTQYF. The DNA for the CDR3 is TGTGCCAGCAGCTTAAAGCGGGGGGGCCGGACTGATACGCAGTATTTT.

This clonotype was picked up many times. Written as DNA, the CDR3 is TGTGCCAGCAGTGAAGCCCTGGACTCTCCCTACGAGCAGTACTTC. Translated, it gives CASSEALDSPYEQYF. This sequence joins TRBV6-1 and TRBJ2-7; possible D gene TRBD2, 5 bases. V was shortened by 0 bases and J by 2 bases, with 11 bases between the two germline ends. Germline assignment: CDR1 MNHNS and CDR2 SASEGT. The CDR3 has 15 amino acids.

This clonotype was detected only a few times. The rearrangement links TRBV7-9 to TRBJ2-4, with a weak D call TRBD1 (5 bases). Germline V gene lookup returns CDR1 SEHNR and CDR2 FQNEAQ (reference sequence). The V gene lost 0 bases and the J gene lost 6 bases, with 12 bases spanning the gap. The CDR3 covers 15 residues. The CDR3 DNA sequence: TGTGCCAGCAGCTTAGCGAAGGGCAGGGTAAACATTCAGTACTTC. Its protein is CASSLAKGRVNIQYF.

This clonotype showed up many times. This chain uses TRBV6-1 with TRBJ2-7, with D perhaps matching TRBD1 (5 bases). This CDR3 spans 13 amino acids. Trimming cost V 6 bases and J 4 bases, with 13 bases left between them. From germline, CDR1 is MNHNS and CDR2 SASEGT. CDR3 residues: CASSHDSPYEQYF. CDR3 in DNA: TGTGCCAGCAGCCATGACAGTCCATACGAGCAGTACTTC.

This clonotype was seen more than once but under ten times. The chain employs TRBV5-1 and TRBJ2-7; TRBD2 might be the D (7 bases). The CDR3 is made up of 17 amino acids. Trimming stripped 4 bases from V and 0 bases from J, with 20 bases between. Germline V gene data show CDR1 as SGHRS and CDR2 as YFSETQ. The CDR3 DNA follows: TGCGCCAGCAGCCAAGGGGGGGGGGGGCAGGCCTCCTACGAGCAGTACTTC. Translated: CASSQGGGGQASYEQYF.

J is TRBJ2-6 and V is TRBV19, with 9 bases that match TRBD1. Germline CDR1 and CDR2: LNHDA and SQIVND (reference sequence). The CDR3 is 17 amino acids. With 3 bases clipped from V and 2 bases from J, the junction kept 5 bases outside the gene matches. The CDR3 region has the DNA TGTGCCAGTAGTATCGCACAGGGGGCGGCTGGGGCCAACGTCCTGACTTTC. Translated, it gives CASSIAQGAAGANVLTF.

This clonotype has a count of ten or more. The V gene is TRBV5-1, the J gene TRBJ2-3; D is perhaps TRBD2 (7 bases). V was shortened by 4 bases and J by 2 bases, with 11 bases between the two germline ends. The CDR3 contains 14 residues. The germline gives CDR1 SGHRS, CDR2 YFSETQ. CDR3 sequence: CASSQGGDTDTQYF. The CDR3 DNA follows: TGCGCCAGCAGCCAAGGGGGGGACACAGATACGCAGTATTTT.

This clonotype was seen repeatedly, ten times or more. CDR3 nucleotide sequence: TGTGCCAGCAGTGAACTGAGGGACAGCTACGAGCAGTACTTC. Amino acid sequence: CASSELRDSYEQYF. The chain has TRBV2 and TRBJ2-7; 7 bases are a match to TRBD1. V was clipped by 2 bases and J by 3 bases; unmatched bases: 4. Looked up from germline, CDR1 is SNHLY and CDR2 is FYNNEI. There are 14 residues in the CDR3.

This clonotype was counted only a few times. This rearrangement joins TRBV15 to TRBJ2-3, with 7 bases lining up with TRBD1. The CDR3 covers 15 residues. Germline V gives CDR1 LNHNV, CDR2 YYDKDF (reference sequence). V shed 5 bases, J shed 1 base, and the junction held 6 bases outside the gene matches. CDR3 coding DNA: TGTGCCACCAGCGATTACAGGGGACGCACAGATACGCAGTATTTT. This gives the protein CATSDYRGRTDTQYF.

This clonotype was recorded many times. This sequence joins TRBV3-1 and TRBJ2-5; a possible D gene is TRBD1 (6 bases). CDR3 length: 13 residues. Germline V gene sequence: CDR1 LGHDT, CDR2 YNNKEL (reference sequence). With 5 bases removed from V and 5 bases from J, the gap between germline ends came to 12 bases. The DNA for the CDR3 is TGTGCCAGCAGCTTTTCAGGGGACGAGACCCAGTACTTC. Translated: CASSFSGDETQYF.

The chain uses TRBV5-8 and TRBJ2-1; D is unclear. Germline CDR1 reads SGHTS; CDR2 reads YDEGEE. This CDR3 has 12 residues. The V and J ends lost 2 bases and 10 bases respectively, with 10 bases between them. The CDR3 coding sequence is TGTGCCAGCAGCTTTGGACGGGCGGAGCAGTTCTTC. Protein sequence: CASSFGRAEQFF.

The chain carries TRBV13 and TRBJ2-5; D perhaps matches TRBD1 (6 bases). Germline values: CDR1 PRHDT, CDR2 FYEKMQ (reference sequence). Trimming took 0 bases from V and 5 from J, leaving 16 bases between them. The CDR3 loop spans 16 amino acids. The DNA of the CDR3 is TGTGCCAGCAGCTTAGGTCTGGACAGTGGACCCGAGACCCAGTACTTC. Translated, it gives CASSLGLDSGPETQYF. Based on the CDR3 plus reference TRBV13 and TRBJ2-5, the full variable domain is AAGVIQSPRHLIKEKRETATLKCYPIPRHDTVYWYQQGPGQDPQFLISFYEKMQSDKGSIPDRFSAQQFSDYHSELNMSSLELGDSALYFCASSLGLDSGPETQYFGPGTRLLVL.

This clonotype was counted ten times or more. The chain has TRBV5-1 and TRBJ2-7; maybe TRBD1 (6 bases). V gave up 1 base and J gave up 7 bases, with 18 bases separating them. The CDR3 contains 15 residues. Germline CDR1 SGHRS, CDR2 YFSETQ. CDR3 sequence reads: CASSLSEAGELEQYF. CDR3 sequence (DNA): TGCGCCAGCAGCTTGTCGGAGGCAGGGGAGCTGGAGCAGTACTTC.